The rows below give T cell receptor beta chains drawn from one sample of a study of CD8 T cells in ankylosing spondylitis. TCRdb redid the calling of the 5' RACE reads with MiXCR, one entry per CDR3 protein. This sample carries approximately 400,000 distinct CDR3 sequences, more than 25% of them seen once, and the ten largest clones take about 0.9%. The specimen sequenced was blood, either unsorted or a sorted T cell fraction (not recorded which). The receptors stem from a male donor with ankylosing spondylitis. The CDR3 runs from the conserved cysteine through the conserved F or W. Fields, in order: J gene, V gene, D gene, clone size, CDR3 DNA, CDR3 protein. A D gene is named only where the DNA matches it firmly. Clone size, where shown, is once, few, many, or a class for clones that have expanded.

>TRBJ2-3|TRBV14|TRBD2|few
TGTGCCAGCAGCCATCCCAGGAGAGCGGGAGGGCCCGGAGTAGATACGCAGTATTTT
CASSHPRRAGGPGVDTQYF
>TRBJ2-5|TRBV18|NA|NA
TGTGCCAGCTCACGTGGGAATTTGGAGACCCAGTACTTC
CASSRGNLETQYF
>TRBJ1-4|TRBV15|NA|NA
TGTGCCACCAGCAGGCAGCCCGGGATCACCACCGAAAAACTGTTTTTT
CATSRQPGITTEKLFF
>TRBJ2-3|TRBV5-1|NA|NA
TGCGCCAGCACGAGTCAGCCCCAGGGCACAGATACGCAGTATTTT
CASTSQPQGTDTQYF
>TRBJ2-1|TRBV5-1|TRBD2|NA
TGCGCCAGCAGCTGGACTAGCGGGAGTCTCACCTACAATGAGCAGTTCTTC
CASSWTSGSLTYNEQFF
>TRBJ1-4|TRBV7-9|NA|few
TGTGCCAGCACGCCCCCCGGACTCGCGAATGAAAAACTGTTTTTT
CASTPPGLANEKLFF
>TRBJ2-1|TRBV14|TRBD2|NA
TGTGCCAGCAGCCAAGGAGCTACCTTAGCGGGAGCCTTCGGCTCCTACAATGAGCAGTTCTTC
CASSQGATLAGAFGSYNEQFF
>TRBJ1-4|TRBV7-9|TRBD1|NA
TGTGCCAGCAGCTCCGGGACAGCTAATGAAAAACTGTTTTTT
CASSSGTANEKLFF
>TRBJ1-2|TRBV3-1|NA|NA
TGTGCCAGCAGCCACCGGTCCTCGAATCGAGGCTACACCTTC
CASSHRSSNRGYTF
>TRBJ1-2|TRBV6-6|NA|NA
TGTGCCAGCCGTAGACGAGATGGCTACACCTTC
CASRRRDGYTF